This TCR beta chain was sequenced in a study of CD8 T cells in Susac syndrome. After extraction with the RNeasy kit, roughly 0.45 to 1 ug of the RNA was reverse transcribed using random hexamers. Amplification of TCR beta CDR3 was carried out by immunoSEQ multiplex PCR, which covered 54 Vbeta and 13 Jbeta segments. TCRdb analysed the immunoSEQ multiplex PCR reads with MiXCR anew, one entry per CDR3 protein. The table records 100,000 to 150,000 distinct CDR3 sequences, 90% to 95% of them present only once. The authors carried out high-throughput sequencing of TCR beta. They applied it to CD8+ and CD4+ T cells obtained from blood. Negative isolation yielded CD4+ and CD8+ T cells, and FACS enriched TEMRA cells. V dropped 2 bases and J dropped 1 base, with 11 bases sitting between them. This CDR3 has 14 residues. Per the germline V gene, CDR1 is SQVTM and CDR2 is ANQGSEA.

The clonotype comes from a human donor in good health. The rearrangement uses TRBV29-1 and TRBJ1-1; D gene uncertain. The sequencing input was CD4+ T cells from PBMCs. CDR3 region: CSVEFRHQNTEAFF. The CDR3 DNA follows: TGCAGCGTTGAATTCCGACACCAGAACACTGAAGCTTTCTTT. The entire variable domain, with the rest obtained from reference TRBV29-1 and TRBJ1-1, is as follows: SAVISQKPSRDICQRGTSLTIQCQVDSQVTMMFWYRQQPGQSLTLIATANQGSEATYESGFVIDKFPISRPNLTFSTLTVSNMSPEDSSIYLCSVEFRHQNTEAFFGQGTRLTVV.